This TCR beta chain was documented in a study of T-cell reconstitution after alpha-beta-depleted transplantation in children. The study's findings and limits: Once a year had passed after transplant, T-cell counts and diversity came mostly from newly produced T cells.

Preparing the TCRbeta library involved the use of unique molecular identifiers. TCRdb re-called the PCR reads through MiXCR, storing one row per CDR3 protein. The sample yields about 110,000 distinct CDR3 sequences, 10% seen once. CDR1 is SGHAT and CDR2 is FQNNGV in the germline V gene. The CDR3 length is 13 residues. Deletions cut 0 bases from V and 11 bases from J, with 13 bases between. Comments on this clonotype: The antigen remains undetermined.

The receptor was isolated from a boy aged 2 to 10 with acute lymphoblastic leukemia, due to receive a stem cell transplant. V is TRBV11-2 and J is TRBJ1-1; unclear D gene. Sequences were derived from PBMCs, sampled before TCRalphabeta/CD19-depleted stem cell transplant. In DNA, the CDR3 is TGTGCCAGCAGCTTAGATTTGAGGGTGTACGCTTTCTTT. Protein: CASSLDLRVYAFF.